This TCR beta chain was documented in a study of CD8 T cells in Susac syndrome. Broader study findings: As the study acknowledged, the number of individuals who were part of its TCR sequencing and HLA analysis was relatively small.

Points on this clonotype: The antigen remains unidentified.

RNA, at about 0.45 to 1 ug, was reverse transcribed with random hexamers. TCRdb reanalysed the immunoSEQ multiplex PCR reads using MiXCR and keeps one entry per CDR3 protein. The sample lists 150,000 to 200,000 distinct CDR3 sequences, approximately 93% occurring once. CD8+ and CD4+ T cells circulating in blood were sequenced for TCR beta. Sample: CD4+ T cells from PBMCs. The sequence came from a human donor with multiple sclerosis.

This chain's CDR3 is CASSRPRTEAFF. DNA for the CDR3: TGTGCCAGCAGTCGACCGAGGACTGAAGCTTTCTTT. This chain uses TRBV28 with TRBJ1-1; D gene uncertain. V dropped 5 bases and J dropped 5 bases, with 9 bases sitting between them. The CDR3 has 12 amino acids. Germline loops: CDR1 MDHEN, CDR2 SYDVKM.